This is a list of T cell receptor beta chains from one sample in a study of T-cell reconstitution after alpha-beta-depleted transplantation in children. One entry per CDR3 protein results from TCRdb running MiXCR on the PCR reads. The sample includes about 480,000 distinct CDR3 sequences, around 13% seen only once; the top ten take over 5.5%. Specimen: PBMCs from the stem cell graft donor, collected from the stem cell graft. The receptor set was obtained from a human donor who donated a stem cell graft to a child with combined immunodeficiency. CDR3s include the opening cysteine and the closing phenylalanine or tryptophan. A D gene is named only where the DNA matches it firmly. Rows give clone size only sometimes, using once, few, many, or a class for an expanded clone.

d_call: .; j_call: TRBJ2-2; v_call: TRBV25-1; clone_size: few; cdr3_nt: TGTGCCAGCAGTGAACCCAGGGACACCGGGGAGCTGTTTTTT; cdr3_aa: CASSEPRDTGELFF
d_call: .; j_call: TRBJ1-6; v_call: TRBV20-1; clone_size: few; cdr3_nt: TGCAGTCTCTACGACAGGAACTTATTTCCACCCCTCCACTTT; cdr3_aa: CSLYDRNLFPPLHF
d_call: .; j_call: TRBJ2-3; v_call: TRBV7-3; clone_size: .; cdr3_nt: TGTGCCAGCAGCCAGGAGGGCCCTAGCGCAGATACGCAGTATTTT; cdr3_aa: CASSQEGPSADTQYF
d_call: TRBD2; j_call: TRBJ2-3; v_call: TRBV5-6; clone_size: few; cdr3_nt: TGTGCCAGCAGCTCTGGCGGGGGGGGCACAGATACGCAGTATTTT; cdr3_aa: CASSSGGGGTDTQYF
d_call: TRBD1; j_call: TRBJ2-3; v_call: TRBV6-2/TRBV6-3; clone_size: .; cdr3_nt: TGTGCCACCCGAACGGGACAGGGACTCACAGATACGCAGTATTTT; cdr3_aa: CATRTGQGLTDTQYF
d_call: .; j_call: TRBJ1-4; v_call: TRBV12-3/TRBV12-4; clone_size: .; cdr3_nt: TGTGCCAGCAGGTCCACAGCCTTGCCTAATGAAAAACTGTTTTTT; cdr3_aa: CASRSTALPNEKLFF
d_call: .; j_call: TRBJ2-2; v_call: TRBV7-2; clone_size: .; cdr3_nt: TGTGCCAGCAGCCCACCTTGGAGGCCCGGGGAGCTGTTTTTT; cdr3_aa: CASSPPWRPGELFF
d_call: TRBD2; j_call: TRBJ2-7; v_call: TRBV12-3/TRBV12-4; clone_size: few; cdr3_nt: TGTGCCAGCAGGGGACCGGGACTAGCGGCCTACGAGCAGTACTTC; cdr3_aa: CASRGPGLAAYEQYF
d_call: .; j_call: TRBJ1-5; v_call: TRBV6-6; clone_size: few; cdr3_nt: TGTGCCAGCAGTAGGCTTATCAATCAGCCCCAGCATTTT; cdr3_aa: CASSRLINQPQHF
d_call: TRBD2; j_call: TRBJ2-7; v_call: TRBV12-3/TRBV12-4; clone_size: many; cdr3_nt: TGTGCCAGCAGTTTCGGACTAGCGGGAAAGCAGTACTTC; cdr3_aa: CASSFGLAGKQYF
d_call: .; j_call: TRBJ2-5; v_call: TRBV3-1; clone_size: few; cdr3_nt: TGTGCCAGCAGCCAAGATGGCCAAGAGACCCAGTACTTC; cdr3_aa: CASSQDGQETQYF
d_call: .; j_call: TRBJ2-5; v_call: TRBV24-1; clone_size: many; cdr3_nt: TGTGCCACCAGAGATATACAAGAGACCCAGTACTTC; cdr3_aa: CATRDIQETQYF
d_call: .; j_call: TRBJ2-7; v_call: TRBV21-1; clone_size: .; cdr3_nt: TGTGCCAGCAGCAAGGGGCTAGCGGGAGGGGACGCCTACGAGCAGTACTTC; cdr3_aa: CASSKGLAGGDAYEQYF
d_call: .; j_call: TRBJ2-7; v_call: TRBV29-1; clone_size: many; cdr3_nt: TGCAGCGTTGTTCTGGCGCAGGGCAACGAGCAGTACTTC; cdr3_aa: CSVVLAQGNEQYF
d_call: .; j_call: TRBJ1-2; v_call: TRBV7-3; clone_size: .; cdr3_nt: TGTGCCAGCAGCCCAAATGGGGGGGGGACTGGCTACACCTTC; cdr3_aa: CASSPNGGGTGYTF
d_call: TRBD2; j_call: TRBJ2-1; v_call: TRBV20-1; clone_size: .; cdr3_nt: TGCAGTGCTATCCCTCCAGGGAGGGCGGACTGGGATGAGCAGTTCTTC; cdr3_aa: CSAIPPGRADWDEQFF
d_call: .; j_call: TRBJ1-1; v_call: TRBV7-3; clone_size: .; cdr3_nt: TGTGCCAGCAGCTTATTGGGCCGGGACACTGAAGCTTTCTTT; cdr3_aa: CASSLLGRDTEAFF
d_call: .; j_call: TRBJ1-2; v_call: TRBV7-3; clone_size: .; cdr3_nt: TGTGCCAGCAGCTTTAGGAGGGGTGATGGCTACACCTTC; cdr3_aa: CASSFRRGDGYTF
d_call: TRBD2; j_call: TRBJ2-7; v_call: TRBV12-3/TRBV12-4; clone_size: many; cdr3_nt: TGTGCCAGCAGTGCTAACGGGAGGGCCGAAGAGCAGTACTTC; cdr3_aa: CASSANGRAEEQYF
d_call: TRBD1; j_call: TRBJ1-4; v_call: TRBV5-1; clone_size: many; cdr3_nt: TGCGCCAGCAGCTTGGCAGCAGGGGGAAATGAAAAACTGTTTTTT; cdr3_aa: CASSLAAGGNEKLFF
d_call: TRBD1; j_call: TRBJ1-1; v_call: TRBV7-9; clone_size: .; cdr3_nt: TGTGCCAGCAGGGAGACAGGGGGCACTGAAGCTTTCTTT; cdr3_aa: CASRETGGTEAFF
d_call: .; j_call: TRBJ2-2; v_call: TRBV20-1; clone_size: few; cdr3_nt: TGCAGTGCTAGGATGACAGGGAGGGGAGTCGGGGAGCTGTTTTTT; cdr3_aa: CSARMTGRGVGELFF
d_call: TRBD2; j_call: TRBJ2-2; v_call: TRBV29-1; clone_size: many; cdr3_nt: TGCAGCGTTGAGGCGGGAGGGACCGGGGAGCTGTTTTTT; cdr3_aa: CSVEAGGTGELFF
d_call: TRBD1; j_call: TRBJ2-7; v_call: TRBV6-1; clone_size: .; cdr3_nt: TGTGCCGTCTCAACCCTGAACAGGGGTTGGTACGAGCAGTACTTC; cdr3_aa: CAVSTLNRGWYEQYF
d_call: .; j_call: TRBJ1-5; v_call: TRBV21-1; clone_size: .; cdr3_nt: TGTGCCAGCAGCAAAGAACAGTCACCGGATTATCAGCCCCAGCATTTT; cdr3_aa: CASSKEQSPDYQPQHF
d_call: TRBD2; j_call: TRBJ2-2; v_call: TRBV7-2; clone_size: many; cdr3_nt: TGTGCCAGCAGCCCGAATAGCGGGCCGAACACCGGGGAGCTGTTTTTT; cdr3_aa: CASSPNSGPNTGELFF
d_call: .; j_call: TRBJ2-1; v_call: TRBV4-1; clone_size: once; cdr3_nt: TGCGCCAGCAGCCAGGGTTGGAGCGGGCTTGACAATGAGCAGTTCTTC; cdr3_aa: CASSQGWSGLDNEQFF
d_call: .; j_call: TRBJ2-2; v_call: TRBV12-3/TRBV12-4; clone_size: few; cdr3_nt: TGTGCCAGCAGTTTAGACAGCCCTCGAACCGGGGAGCTGTTTTTT; cdr3_aa: CASSLDSPRTGELFF
d_call: TRBD1; j_call: TRBJ1-1; v_call: TRBV12-3/TRBV12-4; clone_size: many; cdr3_nt: TGTGCCAGCAGCCCGGTTACAGGGGGCTCGACTGAAGCTTTCTTT; cdr3_aa: CASSPVTGGSTEAFF
d_call: .; j_call: TRBJ1-1; v_call: TRBV19; clone_size: few; cdr3_nt: TGTGCCAGTAGACCCGAGGCGAGTGATTGGAATACTGAAGCTTTCTTT; cdr3_aa: CASRPEASDWNTEAFF
d_call: .; j_call: TRBJ2-3; v_call: TRBV4-3; clone_size: few; cdr3_nt: TGCGCCAGCAGCCGAAGGCCCAGCCCGGGCACAGATACGCAGTATTTT; cdr3_aa: CASSRRPSPGTDTQYF
d_call: TRBD2; j_call: TRBJ2-5; v_call: TRBV11-1; clone_size: few; cdr3_nt: TGTGCCAGCAGCTTAGCGGTTTTCCAGCGGGGGAGACAAGAGACCCAGTACTTC; cdr3_aa: CASSLAVFQRGRQETQYF
d_call: TRBD2; j_call: TRBJ2-7; v_call: TRBV6-5; clone_size: .; cdr3_nt: TGTGCCAGCAGTTACCGGACTAGCGGGGCTTACTACGAGCAGTACTTC; cdr3_aa: CASSYRTSGAYYEQYF
d_call: .; j_call: TRBJ1-3; v_call: TRBV20-1; clone_size: few; cdr3_nt: TGCGGATTTGAAGGAAACACCATATATTTT; cdr3_aa: CGFEGNTIYF
d_call: .; j_call: TRBJ1-1; v_call: TRBV7-2; clone_size: .; cdr3_nt: TGTGCCAGCAGCGTTCTCGGACGGAGCGACACTGAAGCTTTCTTT; cdr3_aa: CASSVLGRSDTEAFF